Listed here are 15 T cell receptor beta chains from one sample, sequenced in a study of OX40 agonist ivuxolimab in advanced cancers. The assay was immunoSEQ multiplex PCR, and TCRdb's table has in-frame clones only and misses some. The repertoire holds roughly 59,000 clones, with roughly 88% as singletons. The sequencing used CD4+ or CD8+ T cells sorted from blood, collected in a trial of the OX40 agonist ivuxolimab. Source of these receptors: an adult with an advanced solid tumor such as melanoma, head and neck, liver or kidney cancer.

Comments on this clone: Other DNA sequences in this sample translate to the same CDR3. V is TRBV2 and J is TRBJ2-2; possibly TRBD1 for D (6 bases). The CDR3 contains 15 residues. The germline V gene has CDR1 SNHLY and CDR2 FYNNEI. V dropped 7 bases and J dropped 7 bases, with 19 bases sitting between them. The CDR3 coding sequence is TGTGCCAGCACTGCGAGCTCTAAGGGGGTCGGGGAGCTGTTTTTT. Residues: CASTASSKGVGELFF.

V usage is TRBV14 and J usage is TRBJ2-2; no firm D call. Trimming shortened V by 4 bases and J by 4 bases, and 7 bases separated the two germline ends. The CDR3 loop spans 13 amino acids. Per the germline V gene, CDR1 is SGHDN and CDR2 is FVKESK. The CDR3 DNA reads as TGTGCCAGCAGCCCTAGGCTCACCGGGGAGCTGTTTTTT. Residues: CASSPRLTGELFF.

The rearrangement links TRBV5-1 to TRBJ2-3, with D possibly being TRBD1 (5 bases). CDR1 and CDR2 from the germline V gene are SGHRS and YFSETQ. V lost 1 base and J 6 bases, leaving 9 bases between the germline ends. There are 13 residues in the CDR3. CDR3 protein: CASSLRQLDTQYF. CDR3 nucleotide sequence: TGCGCCAGCAGCTTGAGACAGCTGGATACGCAGTATTTT.

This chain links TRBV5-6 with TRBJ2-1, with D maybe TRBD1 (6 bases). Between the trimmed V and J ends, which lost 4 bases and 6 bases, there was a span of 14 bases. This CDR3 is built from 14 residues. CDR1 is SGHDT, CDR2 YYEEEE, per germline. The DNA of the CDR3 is TGTGCCAGCAGCGTCCGGGACAACTCCAATGAGCAGTTCTTC. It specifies CASSVRDNSNEQFF.

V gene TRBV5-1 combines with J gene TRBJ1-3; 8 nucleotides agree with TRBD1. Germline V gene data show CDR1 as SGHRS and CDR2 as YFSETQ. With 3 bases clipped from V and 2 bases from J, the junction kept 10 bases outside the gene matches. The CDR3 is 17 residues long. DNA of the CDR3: TGCGCCAGCAGCTATCCCGGGACAGGCGAGGCTGGAAACACCATATATTTT. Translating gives CASSYPGTGEAGNTIYF.

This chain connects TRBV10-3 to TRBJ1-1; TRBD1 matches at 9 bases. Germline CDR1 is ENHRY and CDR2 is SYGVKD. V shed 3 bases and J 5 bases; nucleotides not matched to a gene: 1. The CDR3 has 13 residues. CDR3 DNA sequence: TGTGCCATCAGTGATGGGACAGGGACTGAAGCTTTCTTT. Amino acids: CAISDGTGTEAFF.

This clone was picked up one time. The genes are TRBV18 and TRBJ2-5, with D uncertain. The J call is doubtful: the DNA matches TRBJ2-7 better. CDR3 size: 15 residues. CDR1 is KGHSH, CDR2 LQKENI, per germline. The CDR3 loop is CASSASALSSYEQYF. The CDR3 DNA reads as TGTGCCAGTTCTGCTAGTGCTCTAAGCTCCTACGAGCAGTACTTC.

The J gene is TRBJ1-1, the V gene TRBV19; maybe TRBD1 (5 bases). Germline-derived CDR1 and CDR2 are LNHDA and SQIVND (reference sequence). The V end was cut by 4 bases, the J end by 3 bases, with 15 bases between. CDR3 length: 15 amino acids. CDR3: CASSTPRVVDTEAFF. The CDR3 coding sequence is TGTGCCAGTAGTACACCCAGGGTAGTGGACACTGAAGCTTTCTTT.

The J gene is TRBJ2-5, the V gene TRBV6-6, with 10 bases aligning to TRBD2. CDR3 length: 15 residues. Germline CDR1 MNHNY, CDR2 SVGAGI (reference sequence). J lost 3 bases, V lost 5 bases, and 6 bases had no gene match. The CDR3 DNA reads TGTGCCAGCAGTCTCAGCGGGGGGGACGAAGAGACCCAGTACTTC. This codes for CASSLSGGDEETQYF.

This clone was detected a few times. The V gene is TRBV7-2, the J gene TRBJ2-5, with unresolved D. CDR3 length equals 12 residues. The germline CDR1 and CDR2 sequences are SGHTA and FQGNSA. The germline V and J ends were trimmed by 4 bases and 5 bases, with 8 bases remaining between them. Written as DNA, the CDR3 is TGTGCCAGCAGCTCCCTCGGTGAGACCCAGTACTTC. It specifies CASSSLGETQYF.

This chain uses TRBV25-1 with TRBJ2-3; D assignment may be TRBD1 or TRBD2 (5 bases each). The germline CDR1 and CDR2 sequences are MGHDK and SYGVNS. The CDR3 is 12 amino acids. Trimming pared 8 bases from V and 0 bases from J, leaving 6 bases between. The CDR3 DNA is TGTGCCAGCGGGGGAAGCACAGATACGCAGTATTTT. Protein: CASGGSTDTQYF.

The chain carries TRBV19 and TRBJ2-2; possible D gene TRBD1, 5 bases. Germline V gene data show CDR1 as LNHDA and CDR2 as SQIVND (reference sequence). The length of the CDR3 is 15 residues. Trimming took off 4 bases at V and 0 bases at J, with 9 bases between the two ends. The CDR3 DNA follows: TGTGCCAGTAGTACGGACACCTCGAACACCGGGGAGCTGTTTTTT. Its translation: CASSTDTSNTGELFF.

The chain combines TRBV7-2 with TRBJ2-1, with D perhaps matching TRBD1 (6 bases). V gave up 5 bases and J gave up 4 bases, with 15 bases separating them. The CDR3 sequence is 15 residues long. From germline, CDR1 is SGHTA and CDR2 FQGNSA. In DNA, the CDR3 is TGTGCCAGCAGCGCAACAGGGACCACGTACAATGAGCAGTTCTTC. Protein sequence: CASSATGTTYNEQFF.

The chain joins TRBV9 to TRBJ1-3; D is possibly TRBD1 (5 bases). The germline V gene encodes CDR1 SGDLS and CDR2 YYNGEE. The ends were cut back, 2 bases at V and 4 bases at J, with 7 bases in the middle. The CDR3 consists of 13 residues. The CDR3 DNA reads TGTGCCAGCAGCGTTCAGGGAGGAAACACCATATATTTT. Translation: CASSVQGGNTIYF.

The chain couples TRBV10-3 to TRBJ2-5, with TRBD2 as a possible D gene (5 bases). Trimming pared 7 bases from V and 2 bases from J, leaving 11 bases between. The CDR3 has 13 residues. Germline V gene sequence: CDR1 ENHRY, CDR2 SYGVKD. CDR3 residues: CAITPSPQETQYF. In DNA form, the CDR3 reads TGTGCCATCACTCCTAGCCCACAAGAGACCCAGTACTTC.